This T cell receptor (beta chain) was obtained from a study of neoadjuvant anti-PD-1 for oral cavity cancer. Across the study: Most patients had three to four biweekly doses of 3 mg/kg nivolumab before resection.

The table lists this clone with a few counts. Time point given: after neoadjuvant nivolumab, at surgical resection. Sequencing used immunoSEQ multiplex PCR; TCRdb keeps in-frame clones, though not all of them. The sample contains thousands of clones, approximately 70% of which appear only once. The source material was PBMCs, sampled after nivolumab (anti-PD-1) treatment. The TCR comes from a person aged 40 to 85 with oral cavity squamous cell carcinoma.

The CDR3 DNA reads TGTGCCAGTAGCAAACAGGGCGTTACTCCGGACGAGCAGTACTTC. This gives the protein CASSKQGVTPDEQYF. The rearrangement links TRBV19 to TRBJ2-7, with D perhaps TRBD1 (6 bases). In germline, CDR1 is LNHDA, CDR2 SQIVND (reference sequence). V lost 6 bases, J lost 5 bases, and 20 bases lay in between. The CDR3 totals 15 residues.